These 21 T cell receptor beta chains share one sample of origin, sequenced in a study of blood T cell repertoires in COVID-19. Assay used: immunoSEQ multiplex PCR; TCRdb lists only in-frame clones, some missing. The table lists around 700,000 clones, over 80% of them singletons, with over 0.2% in the top ten. Sample: peripheral blood. These receptors originate from a woman aged 18-30 years with acute or convalescent COVID-19.

The chain combines TRBV4-2 with TRBJ2-5; D is undetermined. The germline V gene encodes CDR1 LGHNA and CDR2 YNFKEQ. V was clipped by 1 base and J by 5 bases, with 11 bases between them. This CDR3 has 14 amino acids. The CDR3, as DNA: TGTGCCAGCAGCCAAGTCTACGCCGGGGAGACCCAGTACTTC. Translating gives CASSQVYAGETQYF.

V and J are TRBV27 and TRBJ1-2; 7 positions agree with TRBD1. This CDR3 has 15 residues. Germline V CDR1 and CDR2: MNHEY, SMNVEV (reference sequence). V dropped 2 bases and J dropped 0; count of bases not matched to a gene: 3. The CDR3 sequence: CASSLRGQTNYGYTF. Written as DNA, the CDR3 is TGTGCCAGCAGTTTACGGGGACAGACTAACTATGGCTACACCTTC.

V is TRBV27 and J is TRBJ1-2; TRBD1 matches at 8 bases. CDR3 length equals 13 residues. The trim removed 6 bases at V and 6 bases at J, leaving 6 bases unmatched. Germline values: CDR1 MNHEY, CDR2 SMNVEV (reference sequence). DNA of the CDR3: TGTGCCAGCAGCCGGGCGACAGGGGATGGCTACACCTTC. Its protein is CASSRATGDGYTF.

This chain joins TRBV19 and TRBJ1-2; unclear D gene. This CDR3 is built from 14 residues. Germline CDR1 is LNHDA and CDR2 is SQIVND (reference sequence). The V end lost 5 bases, the J end lost 1 base, and 11 bases lay between the germline ends. The CDR3: CASSPPRVNYGYTF. CDR3 DNA: TGTGCCAGTAGTCCCCCCCGGGTTAACTATGGCTACACCTTC. Variable domain in full (rest from reference TRBV19 and TRBJ1-2): DGGITQSPKYLFRKEGQNVTLSCEQNLNHDAMYWYRQDPGQGLRLIYYSQIVNDFQKGDIAEGYSVSREKKESFPLTVTSAQKNPTAFYLCASSPPRVNYGYTFGSGTRLTVV.

The chain links TRBV6-5 to TRBJ2-3; a possible D gene is TRBD1 (5 bases). V lost 0 bases and J lost 4, with 11 bases in between. CDR1 MNHEY and CDR2 SVGAGI come from the germline V gene. The CDR3 totals 15 residues. CDR3 protein: CASSYSGRSADTQYF. The CDR3 DNA follows: TGTGCCAGCAGTTACTCGGGGCGTAGTGCAGATACGCAGTATTTT.

This clone was seen more than once but under ten times. The J gene is TRBJ1-2, the V gene TRBV27, with D possibly being TRBD1 (6 bases). This CDR3 contains 12 residues. CDR1 is MNHEY, CDR2 SMNVEV, per germline (reference sequence). Trimming shortened V by 4 bases and J by 6 bases, and 9 bases separated the two germline ends. DNA for the CDR3: TGTGCCAGCAGTTCACAGGGAGATGGCTACACCTTC. Translation gives CASSSQGDGYTF.

The chain combines TRBV7-9 with TRBJ1-2; a weak D match, TRBD1 (6 bases). The CDR3 runs 15 residues. Germline lookup yields CDR1 SEHNR and CDR2 FQNEAQ (reference sequence). Trimming took 1 base from V and 5 from J, leaving 14 bases between them. CDR3 residues: CASSLGAGEFYGYTF. CDR3 sequence (DNA): TGTGCCAGCAGCTTAGGGGCAGGGGAATTTTATGGCTACACCTTC.

The chain joins TRBV27 to TRBJ2-7; TRBD1 aligns across 9 bases. The trim removed 4 bases at V and 7 bases at J, leaving 14 bases unmatched. Looked up from germline, CDR1 is MNHEY and CDR2 is SMNVEV (reference sequence). CDR3 length: 16 amino acids. Here the CDR3 reads CASSSLPGTGLGEQYF. The CDR3 DNA reads TGTGCCAGCAGTTCACTTCCAGGGACAGGGCTAGGGGAGCAGTACTTC.

The chain combines TRBV6-5 with TRBJ2-2; 10 bases agree with TRBD1. The CDR3 totals 15 residues. Unmatched junction bases numbered 3, after V lost 1 base and J lost 7 bases. Per germline, CDR1 MNHEY and CDR2 SVGAGI. CDR3 region: CASSYFGTGVGELFF. CDR3 nucleotide sequence: TGTGCCAGCAGTTACTTCGGGACAGGGGTCGGGGAGCTGTTTTTT.

This rearrangement joins TRBV6-5 to TRBJ1-4; 7 bases are a match to TRBD1. The CDR3 is made up of 13 amino acids. Germline V CDR1 and CDR2: MNHEY, SVGAGI. The V segment lost 8 bases and the J segment 7 bases; nucleotides outside the gene matches: 7. Here the CDR3 DNA reads TGTGCCAGCCACACAGGGGTGGTTGAAAAACTGTTTTTT. Residues: CASHTGVVEKLFF.

This clone has just one count. This chain connects TRBV5-8 to TRBJ1-1, with D unclear. The CDR3 consists of 17 residues. V was trimmed by 4 bases and J by 4 bases, leaving 23 bases between them. Looked up from germline, CDR1 is SGHTS and CDR2 is YDEGEE. CDR3: CASSPDPGSYGGTEAFF. The CDR3, as DNA: TGTGCCAGCAGCCCCGACCCCGGGTCCTACGGCGGCACTGAAGCTTTCTTT.

The genes are TRBV27 and TRBJ2-1; a weak D match, TRBD1 (6 bases). The CDR3 sequence is 14 residues long. In germline, CDR1 is MNHEY, CDR2 SMNVEV (reference sequence). With 11 bases removed from V and 4 bases from J, the gap between germline ends came to 18 bases. The CDR3: CAAWGFDRYNEQFF. The DNA for the CDR3 is TGTGCCGCTTGGGGCTTTGACAGGTACAATGAGCAGTTCTTC.

A word on this clone: This CDR3 is also generated by other DNA sequences in the sample. The chain carries TRBV9 and TRBJ1-5, with D possibly being TRBD1 (5 bases). The V and J ends lost 0 bases and 4 bases respectively, with 8 bases between them. The CDR3 sequence is 14 residues long. CDR1 is SGDLS, CDR2 YYNGEE, per germline. CDR3 bases: TGTGCCAGCAGCGTAGGGCAGGGAAATCAGCCCCAGCATTTT. The encoded protein is CASSVGQGNQPQHF.

This chain uses TRBV9 with TRBJ1-2, with D maybe TRBD1 (5 bases). This CDR3 contains 15 residues. Trimming cost V 3 bases and J 7 bases, with 19 bases left between them. Per the germline V gene, CDR1 is SGDLS and CDR2 is YYNGEE. The CDR3 loop reads CASSAAPVPRAGYTF. CDR3 nucleotide sequence: TGTGCCAGCAGCGCCGCACCTGTACCCAGGGCTGGCTACACCTTC.

V gene TRBV15 combines with J gene TRBJ1-1; a possible D gene is TRBD1 (5 bases). The CDR3 has 17 amino acids. Trimming removed 3 bases from V and 0 bases from J, with 17 bases in between. Per germline, CDR1 LNHNV and CDR2 YYDKDF (reference sequence). The CDR3 loop reads CATSSWPGGVLNTEAFF. CDR3 nucleotide sequence: TGTGCCACCAGCAGCTGGCCGGGAGGGGTTTTGAACACTGAAGCTTTCTTT.

J is TRBJ1-5 and V is TRBV28, with TRBD1 identical over 9 bases. From germline, CDR1 is MDHEN and CDR2 SYDVKM. This CDR3 has 15 residues. V shed 6 bases and J 4 bases; nucleotides not matched to a gene: 7. The DNA of the CDR3 is TGTGCCAGCAGACCCCCTGGACAGGGGAATCAGCCCCAGCATTTT. Its protein product is CASRPPGQGNQPQHF.

The chain carries TRBV5-1 and TRBJ2-7; D might be TRBD2 (5 bases). The CDR3 has 14 residues. Germline V gene lookup returns CDR1 SGHRS and CDR2 YFSETQ. Trimming pared 3 bases from V and 1 base from J, leaving 11 bases between. The CDR3 DNA sequence: TGCGCCAGCAGCTGGGGAGACCTTTCCTACGAGCAGTACTTC. Translating it yields CASSWGDLSYEQYF. Full variable domain (rest looked up from reference TRBV5-1 and TRBJ2-7): KAGVTQTPRYLIKTRGQQVTLSCSPISGHRSVSWYQQTPGQGLQFLFEYFSETQRNKGNFPGRFSGRQFSNSRSEMNVSTLELGDSALYLCASSWGDLSYEQYFGPGTRLTVT.

The V and J genes are TRBV9 and TRBJ2-3; D is uncertain. The CDR3 totals 13 residues. The germline V gene encodes CDR1 SGDLS and CDR2 YYNGEE. V was trimmed by 0 bases and J by 3 bases, leaving 5 bases between them. The CDR3 bases are TGTGCCAGCAGCGTAGATAGAACAGATACGCAGTATTTT. The encoded protein is CASSVDRTDTQYF.

This clone has more than one count but fewer than ten. This sample also contains other DNA sequences that code for the same CDR3. The J gene is TRBJ1-2, the V gene TRBV11-2; 7 bases align to TRBD1. Germline CDR1 and CDR2: SGHAT and FQNNGV. Losses at the gene ends were 1 base for V and 5 bases for J; bases not matched to a gene: 1. This CDR3 is 13 amino acids long. The CDR3: CASSLGQGYGYTF. The CDR3 DNA sequence: TGTGCCAGCAGCTTAGGACAGGGATATGGCTACACCTTC.

This chain uses TRBV7-6 with TRBJ1-3, with D maybe TRBD1 (6 bases). In germline, CDR1 is SGHVS, CDR2 FNYEAQ. Trimming removed 3 bases from V and 5 bases from J, with 29 bases in between. This CDR3 comprises 20 residues. CDR3 region: CASSFRGGKSGTRTRNTIYF. The DNA of the CDR3 is TGTGCCAGCAGCTTCCGAGGGGGAAAATCGGGCACCCGCACCCGAAACACCATATATTTT.

The rearrangement joins TRBV24-1 to TRBJ2-2; 7 nucleotides align to TRBD1. The CDR3 spans 16 residues. V trimming: 4 bases; J trimming: 1 base; junction bases outside the gene matches: 5. CDR1 KGHDR and CDR2 SFDVKD come from the germline V gene. CDR3 nucleotides: TGTGCCACCAGTGACCTGGGACAGAGGAACACCGGGGAGCTGTTTTTT. This translates into CATSDLGQRNTGELFF.